The clone carrying this T cell receptor beta chain showed up just a few times. The antigen remains unidentified. One heparinised draw of blood, averaging around 120 mL, came from each donor. The CDR3 has 14 residues. Germline V lookup: CDR1 SNHLY, CDR2 FYNNEI. V trimming: 7 bases; J trimming: 5 bases; junction bases outside the gene matches: 7. This sample was included in a study of beta chain features in type 1 diabetes. Sequenced material consisted of expressed TCRB transcripts (all of the isolated RNA was reverse transcribed). Sequencing was performed with immunoSEQ multiplex PCR; in TCRdb, only in-frame clones are kept and a portion is missing. The sample lists under 200,000 clones, around 8.3% seen once, with under 0.65% in the top ten. Study-level findings and limits: Moderate yet significant TCRB CDR3 shortening was seen in Type 1 diabetes patients in all four CD4+ subsets.

The TCR was taken from a woman in her late teens or twenties with type 1 diabetes. This chain links TRBV2 with TRBJ1-5; TRBD1 aligns across 8 bases. Sequencing was done on a sample of central memory CD4+ T cells from blood. DNA of the CDR3: TGTGCCAGCAATCCGGACAGGGAAGATCAGCCCCAGCATTTT. This sequence encodes CASNPDREDQPQHF.